The sample holds one count of the clone carrying this T cell receptor (beta chain). The V gene's germline CDR1 is MNHEY and CDR2 SMNVEV (reference sequence). CDR3 length: 16 residues. After removal of 6 bases from V and 5 bases from J, the junction contained 5 bases not matched to a gene. This record comes from a study of blood T cell repertoires in COVID-19. Overall study context: PBMCs, B-cell-depleted T cells, or T cells were the source of the cDNA or gDNA that made up the material.

Profiled with immunoSEQ multiplex PCR; TCRdb holds only in-frame clones, not every one. The table records tens of thousands of clones, approximately 86% of them present only once. The material sequenced was peripheral blood. V and J are TRBV27 and TRBJ2-1, with 15 bases identical to TRBD2. This clonotype originated in a man between 60 and 75 years old with acute or convalescent COVID-19. The CDR3 sequence is CASSGTSGRFHNEQFF. The CDR3 DNA reads TGTGCCAGCAGCGGGACTAGCGGGAGGTTCCACAATGAGCAGTTCTTC.